The 9 T cell receptor beta chains below were found in one sample sequenced in a study of identifying expanded T cells in peripheral blood. This table comes from immunoSEQ multiplex PCR, and its TCRdb copy is limited to in-frame clones, with some not included. The data contain roughly 84,000 clones, 85% to 90% of them singletons. Sequenced input: blood. The receptors shown here come from a person aged 18 to 75 in good health.

This sequence joins TRBV11-2 and TRBJ2-7; no firm D call. This CDR3 is 11 amino acids long. Germline V CDR1 and CDR2: SGHAT, FQNNGV. The germline V and J ends were trimmed by 0 bases and 6 bases, with 3 bases remaining between them. CDR3 coding DNA: TGTGCCAGCAGCTTAGATTTCGAGCAGTACTTC. This sequence encodes CASSLDFEQYF.

The V gene is TRBV7-2, the J gene TRBJ2-7; D is ambiguous. V was shortened by 5 bases and J by 6 bases, with 8 bases between the two germline ends. Per the germline V gene, CDR1 is SGHTA and CDR2 is FQGNSA. The CDR3 runs 11 residues. The CDR3 region is CASSPSLEQYF. DNA of the CDR3: TGTGCCAGCAGCCCTAGTCTCGAGCAGTACTTC.

This clone was seen more than once but under ten times. The chain combines TRBV2 with TRBJ1-6; D remains unclear. V lost 5 bases and J 6 bases, leaving 20 bases between the germline ends. The CDR3 runs to 17 residues. Germline values: CDR1 SNHLY, CDR2 FYNNEI. The CDR3 is CASSLTTGRIGNSPLHF. CDR3 DNA: TGTGCCAGCAGTCTGACGACCGGACGAATCGGTAATTCACCCCTCCACTTT.

This clone showed up just once. The chain couples TRBV19 to TRBJ2-5; 11 bases match TRBD2. Trimming at V came to 9 bases and at J to 2 bases, leaving 2 bases not matched to a gene. The CDR3 loop spans 13 amino acids. Germline assignment: CDR1 LNHDA and CDR2 SQIVND (reference sequence). As DNA, the CDR3 is TGTGCCAGCGGGACTAGCGGTCAAGAGACCCAGTACTTC. As protein: CASGTSGQETQYF.

CDR3 residues: CASRGTRQGARGNTEAFF. The DNA of the CDR3 is TGTGCCAGTAGAGGGACCCGACAGGGGGCGCGGGGTAACACTGAAGCTTTCTTT. This chain uses TRBV19 with TRBJ1-1, with 10 bases that match TRBD1. The CDR3 consists of 18 residues. Trimming removed 6 bases from V and 2 bases from J; junction bases left unmatched: 15. CDR1 is LNHDA and CDR2 is SQIVND in the germline V gene (reference sequence). Together with reference TRBV19 and TRBJ1-1, the CDR3 gives the full variable domain: DGGITQSPKYLFRKEGQNVTLSCEQNLNHDAMYWYRQDPGQGLRLIYYSQIVNDFQKGDIAEGYSVSREKKESFPLTVTSAQKNPTAFYLCASRGTRQGARGNTEAFFGQGTRLTVV.

This chain links TRBV7-8 with TRBJ2-1, with D unclear. V gave up 4 bases and J gave up 15 bases, with 13 bases separating them. The CDR3 extends over 11 amino acids. Germline CDR1 SGHVS, CDR2 FQNEAQ. The CDR3 here is CASSSGVWGFF. CDR3 coding DNA: TGTGCCAGCAGCTCAGGCGTATGGGGGTTCTTC.

The sample holds a few counts of this clone. This chain uses TRBV5-4 with TRBJ1-2; D is unclear. The V and J ends lost 0 bases and 4 bases respectively, with 7 bases between them. Germline V gene lookup returns CDR1 SGHNT and CDR2 YYREEE (reference sequence). CDR3 size: 13 residues. The CDR3 DNA is TGTGCCAGCAGCTTGGAGGCTCCCTATGGCTACACCTTC. As protein: CASSLEAPYGYTF.

The CDR3 DNA is TGTGCCAGCAGCCGACAGGGGTCGGGCAATCAGCCCCAGCATTTT. It specifies CASSRQGSGNQPQHF. V and J are TRBV6-1 and TRBJ1-5, with TRBD1 matching over 8 bases. V shed 6 bases and J 2 bases; nucleotides not matched to a gene: 6. There are 15 residues in the CDR3. CDR1 MNHNS and CDR2 SASEGT come from the germline V gene.

This clone showed up just once. The V call is TRBV9, the J call TRBJ1-3, with D unresolved. Trimming took off 4 bases at V and 2 bases at J, with 7 bases between the two ends. The CDR3 length is 13 residues. Germline V gene lookup returns CDR1 SGDLS and CDR2 YYNGEE. The chain's CDR3 is CASSSTPGNTIYF. The DNA for the CDR3 is TGTGCCAGCAGCTCTACGCCTGGAAACACCATATATTTT.